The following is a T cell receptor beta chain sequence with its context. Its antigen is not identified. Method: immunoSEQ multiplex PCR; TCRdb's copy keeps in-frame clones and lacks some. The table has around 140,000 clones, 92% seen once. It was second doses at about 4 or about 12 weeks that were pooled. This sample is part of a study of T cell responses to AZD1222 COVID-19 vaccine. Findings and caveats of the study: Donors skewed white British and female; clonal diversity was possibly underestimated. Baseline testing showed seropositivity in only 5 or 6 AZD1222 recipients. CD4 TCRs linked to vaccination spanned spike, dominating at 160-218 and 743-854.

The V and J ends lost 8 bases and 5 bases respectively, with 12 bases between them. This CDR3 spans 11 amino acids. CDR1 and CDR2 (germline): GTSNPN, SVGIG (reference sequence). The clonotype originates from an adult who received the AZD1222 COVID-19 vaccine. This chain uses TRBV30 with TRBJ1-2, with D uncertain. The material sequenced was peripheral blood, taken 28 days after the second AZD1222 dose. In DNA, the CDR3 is TGTGCCGGAGAGGTAGCATATGGCTACACCTTC. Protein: CAGEVAYGYTF.